These T cell receptor beta chains were read from a single sample in a study of OX40 agonist ivuxolimab in advanced cancers. Repertoires were generated with immunoSEQ multiplex PCR, while TCRdb's copy carries only in-frame clones and drops some. Of 20,000 to 25,000 clones in the sample, over 60% are singletons; the top ten hold about 16%. This material consisted of CD4+ or CD8+ T cells sorted from blood, taken in a trial of the OX40 agonist ivuxolimab. The receptors shown here come from an adult with an advanced solid tumor such as melanoma, head and neck, liver or kidney cancer. Both conserved end residues are part of each CDR3. D genes are given only for firm matches. The size of a clone is reported for some rows only, either as once, few or many, or as a class for expanded clones.

- - TRBJ1-6 TRBV11-3 TGTGCCAGCAGCTTAGTAAATAATTCACCCCTCCACTTT CASSLVNNSPLHF
- TRBD2 TRBJ2-1 TRBV28 TGTGCCAGCAGTCAGACTAGCGTCGGGAGGAATGAGCAGTTCTTC CASSQTSVGRNEQFF
- TRBD2 TRBJ2-1 TRBV5-5 TGTGCCAGCAGCTTGGTAGGACTAGGAGGGGATGAGCAGTTCTTC CASSLVGLGGDEQFF
- TRBD2 TRBJ2-3 TRBV9 TGTGCCAGCAGCGCCCCTCTAGCGGGACTCACAGATACGCAGTATTTT CASSAPLAGLTDTQYF
- - TRBJ2-1 TRBV5-1 TGCGCCAGCAGCTTGGACACCCGGAGGCATGAGCAGTTCTTC CASSLDTRRHEQFF
- - TRBJ2-1 TRBV14 TGTGCCAGCAGCCCCCAGGGCTTCCGGGACAATGAGCAGTTCTTC CASSPQGFRDNEQFF
- - TRBJ1-2 TRBV4-1 TGCGCCAGCAGCCAAGACTGGGGTGCCTATGGCTACACCTTC CASSQDWGAYGYTF
- TRBD1 TRBJ2-7 TRBV28 TGTGCCAGCAGTCCGCCGGGACAGGGGATGGGCTACGAGCAGTACTTC CASSPPGQGMGYEQYF
- - TRBJ1-5 TRBV2 TGTGCCAGCAGTGCGCGGGGGAGCAATCAGCCCCAGCATTTT CASSARGSNQPQHF
- - TRBJ1-1 TRBV7-9 TGTGCCAGCAGTACTACATTGGGGGGAACTGAAGCTTTCTTT CASSTTLGGTEAFF
- TRBD2 TRBJ2-5 TRBV10-3 TGTGCCATCAGTAGCCGCGGGACTAGCGGACAAGAGACCCAGTACTTC CAISSRGTSGQETQYF
- TRBD1 TRBJ1-2 TRBV5-1 TGCGCCAGCACCTTTGGGAACAGGGGGAACTATGGCTACACCTTC CASTFGNRGNYGYTF
- - TRBJ1-2 TRBV10-1 TGCGCCAGCAGTGAGAACAGGTTGAGAGGCTACACCTTC CASSENRLRGYTF
- - TRBJ2-7 TRBV15 TGTGCCACCAGCACCAACTTAGGACAGTTCCCCGAGCAGTACTTC CATSTNLGQFPEQYF
- - TRBJ2-4 TRBV10-1 TGCGCCAGCAGTGACAAACTAGGGGCCAAAAACATTCAGTACTTC CASSDKLGAKNIQYF
- TRBD2 TRBJ2-7 TRBV28 TGTGCCACCAATCCTGGGCTAGCGGGGTCTTACGAGCAGTACTTC CATNPGLAGSYEQYF
few TRBD1 TRBJ2-1 TRBV19 TGTGCCAGTAGTGGGACAGGGAACTACAATGAGCAGTTCTTC CASSGTGNYNEQFF
- - TRBJ1-1 TRBV15 TGTGCCACCAGCAGAGCCGACGGAAACACTGAAGCTTTCTTT CATSRADGNTEAFF
- - TRBJ2-7 TRBV7-2 TGTGTCAGCAGCCCCGACAGATCAAGCTCCTACGAGCAGTACTTC CVSSPDRSSSYEQYF
few - TRBJ2-3 TRBV7-9 TGTGCCAGCAGCTTACATGGACTAAGCACAGATACGCAGTATTTT CASSLHGLSTDTQYF
- - TRBJ2-7 TRBV6-5 TGTGCCAGCAGGACAGATACCTACGAGCAGTACTTC CASRTDTYEQYF
once - TRBJ2-2 TRBV5-1 TGCGCCAGCAGCTTATTGGGAGGTGGCGGTTTCACCGGGGAGCTGTTTTTT CASSLLGGGGFTGELFF
- - TRBJ1-1 TRBV7-2 TGTGCCAGCAGTCCTCGGGTTATCACTGAAGCTTTCTTT CASSPRVITEAFF
- TRBD1 TRBJ1-1 TRBV28 TGTGCCAGCAGACTTCCTCGGTTGACAGGGAATAGTGAAGCTTTCTTT CASRLPRLTGNSEAFF
- - TRBJ2-5 TRBV28 TGTGCCAGCAGCACGAACTCGGAGACCCAGTACTTC CASSTNSETQYF
- - TRBJ2-2 TRBV7-3 TGTGCCAGCAGCTTAATCCAAAACACCGGGGAGCTGTTTTTT CASSLIQNTGELFF
- - TRBJ1-4 TRBV30 TGTGCCTGGAGCGGGACAAGTATGCGGGAAAAACTGTTTTTT CAWSGTSMREKLFF
- - TRBJ1-2 TRBV7-9 TGTGCCAGCAGCTTATGGGGCCTCGGGCAAGACTACACCTTC CASSLWGLGQDYTF
- TRBD2 TRBJ2-1 TRBV28 TGTGCCAGCAGCGGGACTAACGAGCAGTTCTTC CASSGTNEQFF
once - TRBJ1-2 TRBV7-2 TGTGCCAGCAGCTTATATAACAAGGCTGGCTACACCTTC CASSLYNKAGYTF
large - TRBJ1-3 TRBV12-2 TGTGCAAGTCGCCGCCCCATATATTTT CASRRPIYF
- TRBD2 TRBJ2-5 TRBV15 TGTGCCACCAGCAGGGGACTAGCGGGAGGGCCTTTAGAGACCCAGTACTTC CATSRGLAGGPLETQYF